This entry is about one T cell receptor (beta chain). Its specificity is not known. This entry belongs to a study of blood T cells in healthy people across ages. Study outcomes and limitations: Diversity estimates from one million T cells were considered underestimates.

A sample-barcoded 5' primer and a J-beta primer mix were used in a second PCR of roughly 6 to 11 cycles. TCRdb ran MiXCR on the 5' RACE reads and lists one entry per CDR3 protein. The sample has about 810,000 distinct CDR3 sequences; 36% are singletons. The CDR3 runs 15 residues. Trimming removed 3 bases from V and 1 base from J; junction bases left unmatched: 5. The germline V gene encodes CDR1 DFQATT and CDR2 SNEGSKA (reference sequence). V gene TRBV20-1 combines with J gene TRBJ2-2; 7 positions agree with TRBD1. This receptor was obtained from a man in his late teens or twenties in good health. Sequencing used blood. This CDR3 is CSARGDRLNTGELFF. CDR3 nucleotide sequence: TGCAGTGCTAGGGGGGACAGACTGAACACCGGGGAGCTGTTTTTT.